This T cell receptor (beta chain) derives from a study of T cell repertoires in cytomegalovirus infection. Germline V gene lookup returns CDR1 SNHLY and CDR2 FYNNEI. V shed 4 bases and J shed 6 bases, with 9 bases lying between them. This CDR3 region has 13 residues. This clonotype has ten or more counts. TCRdb passed the reads through MiXCR, listing each CDR3 protein once. Of 200,000 to 300,000 distinct CDR3 sequences in the sample, about 12% were seen once. The source of this sequence is a human donor in good health (CMV status not recorded). Some clones in this sample may be carry-over from other donors' samples. The chain recombines TRBV2 with TRBJ2-2; D unclear. Input material: PBMCs. The CDR3 reads CASSGGTAGELFF. The CDR3 bases are TGTGCCAGCAGTGGGGGTACGGCCGGGGAGCTGTTTTTT. Variable domain in full (rest from reference TRBV2 and TRBJ2-2): EPEVTQTPSHQVTQMGQEVILRCVPISNHLYFYWYRQILGQKVEFLVSFYNNEISEKSEIFDDQFSVERPDGSNFTLKIRSTKLEDSAMYFCASSGGTAGELFFGEGSRLTVL.